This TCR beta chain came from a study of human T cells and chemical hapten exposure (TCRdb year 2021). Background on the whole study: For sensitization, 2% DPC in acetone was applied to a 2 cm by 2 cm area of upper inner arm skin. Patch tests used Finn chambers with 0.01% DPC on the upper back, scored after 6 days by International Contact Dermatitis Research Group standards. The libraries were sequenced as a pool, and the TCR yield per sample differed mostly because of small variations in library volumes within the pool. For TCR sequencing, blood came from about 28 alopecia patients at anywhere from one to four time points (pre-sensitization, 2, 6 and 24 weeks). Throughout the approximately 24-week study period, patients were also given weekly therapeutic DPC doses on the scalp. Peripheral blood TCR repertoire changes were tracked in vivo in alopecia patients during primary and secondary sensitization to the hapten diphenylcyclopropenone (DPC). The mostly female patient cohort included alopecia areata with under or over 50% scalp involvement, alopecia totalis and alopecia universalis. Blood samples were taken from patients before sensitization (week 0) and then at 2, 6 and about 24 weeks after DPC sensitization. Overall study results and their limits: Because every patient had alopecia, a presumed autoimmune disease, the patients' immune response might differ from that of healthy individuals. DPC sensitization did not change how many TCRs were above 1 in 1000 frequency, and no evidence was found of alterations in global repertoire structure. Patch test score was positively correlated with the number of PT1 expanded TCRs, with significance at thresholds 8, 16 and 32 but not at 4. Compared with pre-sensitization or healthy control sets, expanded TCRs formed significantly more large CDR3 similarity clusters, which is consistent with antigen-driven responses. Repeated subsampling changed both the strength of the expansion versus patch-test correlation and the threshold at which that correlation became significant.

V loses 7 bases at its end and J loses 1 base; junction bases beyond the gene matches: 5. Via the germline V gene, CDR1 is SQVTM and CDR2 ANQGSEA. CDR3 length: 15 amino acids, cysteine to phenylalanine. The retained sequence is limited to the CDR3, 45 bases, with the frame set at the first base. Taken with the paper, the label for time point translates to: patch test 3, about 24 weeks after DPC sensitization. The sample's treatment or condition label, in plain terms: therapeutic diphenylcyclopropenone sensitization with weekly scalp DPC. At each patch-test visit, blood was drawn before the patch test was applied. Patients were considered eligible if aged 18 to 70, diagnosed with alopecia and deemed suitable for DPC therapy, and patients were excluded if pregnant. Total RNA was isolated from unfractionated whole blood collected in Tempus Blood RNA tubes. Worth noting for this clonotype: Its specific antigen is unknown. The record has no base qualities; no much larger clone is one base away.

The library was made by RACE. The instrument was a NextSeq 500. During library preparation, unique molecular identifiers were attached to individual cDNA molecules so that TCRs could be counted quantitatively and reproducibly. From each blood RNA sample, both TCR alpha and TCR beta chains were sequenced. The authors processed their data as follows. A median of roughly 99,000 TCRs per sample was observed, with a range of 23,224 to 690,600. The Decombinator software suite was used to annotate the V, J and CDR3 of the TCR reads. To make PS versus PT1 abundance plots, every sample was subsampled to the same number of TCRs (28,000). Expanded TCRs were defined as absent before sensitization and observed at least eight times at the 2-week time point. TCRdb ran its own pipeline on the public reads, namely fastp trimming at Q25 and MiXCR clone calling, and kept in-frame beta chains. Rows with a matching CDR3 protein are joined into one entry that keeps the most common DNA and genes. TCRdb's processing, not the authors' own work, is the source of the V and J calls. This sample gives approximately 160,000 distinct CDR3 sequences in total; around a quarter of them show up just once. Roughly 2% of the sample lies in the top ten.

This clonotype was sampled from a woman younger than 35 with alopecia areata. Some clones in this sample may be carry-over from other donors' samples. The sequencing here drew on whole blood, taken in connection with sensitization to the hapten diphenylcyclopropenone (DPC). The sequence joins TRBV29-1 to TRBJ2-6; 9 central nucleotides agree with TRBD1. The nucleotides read TGCAGCGCCGGGACAGGGCCATCTGGGGCCAACGTCCTGACTTTC. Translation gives CSAGTGPSGANVLTF. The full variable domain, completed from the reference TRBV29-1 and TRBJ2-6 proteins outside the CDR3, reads SAVISQKPSRDICQRGTSLTIQCQVDSQVTMMFWYRQQPGQSLTLIATANQGSEATYESGFVIDKFPISRPNLTFSTLTVSNMSPEDSSIYLCSAGTGPSGANVLTFGAGSRLTVL.